This passage covers 18 T cell receptor beta chains from one sample sequenced in a study of cytomegalovirus exposure and HLA in healthy donors. Primers included in the PCR were 60 Vbeta and 13 Jbeta primers. Sequencing used immunoSEQ multiplex PCR; TCRdb keeps in-frame clones, though not all of them. The profile shows about 120,000 clones, roughly 70% of them singletons. Sample: PBMCs. Source of these receptors: a man aged 18 to 35 in good health and CMV-seropositive.

The chain has TRBV9 and TRBJ2-5; TRBD2 agrees at 11 bases. The CDR3 is 16 amino acids. Germline values: CDR1 SGDLS, CDR2 YYNGEE. Germline trimming cut 2 bases from V and 5 bases from J; bases unmatched to any gene: 8. The CDR3 DNA follows: TGTGCCAGCAGCGTGTTAGCTAGCGGGGGGAGGGAGACCCAGTACTTC. Its protein is CASSVLASGGRETQYF.

V gene TRBV11-2 combines with J gene TRBJ1-1; the match to TRBD1 covers 9 bases. The CDR3 is made up of 14 amino acids. Germline trimming cut 5 bases from V and 3 bases from J; bases unmatched to any gene: 4. CDR1 and CDR2 (germline): SGHAT, FQNNGV. CDR3 nucleotides: TGTGCCAGCAGCAAACAGGGGGCGTACACTGAAGCTTTCTTT. Protein sequence: CASSKQGAYTEAFF.

The J gene is TRBJ1-1, the V gene TRBV19, with no clear D. This CDR3 is built from 13 residues. V lost 1 base and J lost 6, with 9 bases in between. Germline-derived CDR1 and CDR2 are LNHDA and SQIVND (reference sequence). The CDR3 region is CASSIAISAEAFF. The CDR3 nucleotides read TGTGCCAGTAGTATAGCTATATCGGCTGAAGCTTTCTTT.

The CDR3 sequence is CASSLGSSSGNTIYF. The CDR3 DNA reads as TGCGCCAGCAGCTTGGGGAGTAGCTCTGGAAACACCATATATTTT. The genes are TRBV5-1 and TRBJ1-3; D gene unclear. Germline V gives CDR1 SGHRS, CDR2 YFSETQ. V was cut by 0 bases and J by 0 bases, with 7 bases left in between. The CDR3 has 15 residues.

The chain joins TRBV5-6 to TRBJ2-7, with D unclear. The ends were cut back, 4 bases at V and 5 bases at J, with 22 bases in the middle. Germline V gives CDR1 SGHDT, CDR2 YYEEEE. CDR3 length: 16 residues. The CDR3 DNA follows: TGTGCCAGCAGCCCCCTATTTCGGAGATCCCTGGACGAGCAGTACTTC. It codes for CASSPLFRRSLDEQYF.

The V gene is TRBV29-1, the J gene TRBJ2-6; no clear D gene. This CDR3 has 15 amino acids. With 6 bases removed from V and 4 bases from J, the gap between germline ends came to 16 bases. Germline-derived CDR1 and CDR2 are SQVTM and ANQGSEA. CDR3 residues: CSVYDPQAGANVLTF. CDR3 coding DNA: TGCAGCGTATACGACCCGCAGGCGGGGGCCAACGTCCTGACTTTC.

This chain uses TRBV5-1 with TRBJ1-5; 10 positions agree with TRBD1. The CDR3 spans 15 residues. Per germline, CDR1 SGHRS and CDR2 YFSETQ. V gave up 4 bases and J gave up 5 bases; unmatched junction bases: 6. The CDR3 loop is CASSPWGTGDQPQHF. The CDR3 nucleotides are TGCGCCAGCAGCCCCTGGGGGACAGGGGATCAGCCCCAGCATTTT. The variable domain in full, completed from reference TRBV5-1 and TRBJ1-5, reads KAGVTQTPRYLIKTRGQQVTLSCSPISGHRSVSWYQQTPGQGLQFLFEYFSETQRNKGNFPGRFSGRQFSNSRSEMNVSTLELGDSALYLCASSPWGTGDQPQHFGDGTRLSIL.

The V gene is TRBV2, the J gene TRBJ2-3; TRBD2 aligns across 11 bases. Germline values: CDR1 SNHLY, CDR2 FYNNEI. The CDR3 loop spans 17 amino acids. J gave up 4 bases and V 3 bases, and 9 bases lay outside the gene matches. The CDR3 region has the DNA TGTGCCAGCAGTGAGGACCAACCTAGCGGGGGGTCAGATACGCAGTATTTT. Translated, it gives CASSEDQPSGGSDTQYF.

The gene calls are TRBV30 and TRBJ2-1; 8 bases fit TRBD2. CDR3 length: 14 amino acids. Germline lookup yields CDR1 GTSNPN and CDR2 SVGIG (reference sequence). The V segment lost 0 bases and the J segment 10 bases; nucleotides outside the gene matches: 8. The CDR3 DNA reads TGTGCCTGGAGTGTATTAAGCGGGGGTTTCGAGCAGTTCTTC. Translated, it gives CAWSVLSGGFEQFF.

V gene TRBV6-1 combines with J gene TRBJ2-5; 11 nucleotides align to TRBD1. Unmatched junction bases numbered 8, after V lost 4 bases and J lost 4 bases. The CDR3 extends over 16 amino acids. Germline V gene data show CDR1 as MNHNS and CDR2 as SASEGT. CDR3 amino acids: CASSALRTGGRETQYF. In DNA, the CDR3 is TGTGCCAGCAGTGCCCTGAGGACAGGGGGCCGAGAGACCCAGTACTTC.

The rearrangement links TRBV6-5 to TRBJ1-2; D is undetermined. V was shortened by 2 bases and J by 8 bases, with 21 bases between the two germline ends. The length of the CDR3 is 16 residues. Germline CDR1 and CDR2: MNHEY and SVGAGI. The CDR3 nucleotides are TGTGCCAGCAGTTACGTGCCCCCTGAGGGTATGGGGGGCTACACCTTC. This encodes CASSYVPPEGMGGYTF.

Only a few counts were recorded for this clone. The rearrangement joins TRBV5-4 to TRBJ1-2; D unclear. Per germline, CDR1 SGHNT and CDR2 YYREEE (reference sequence). V was shortened by 1 base and J by 5 bases, with 9 bases between the two germline ends. The CDR3 contains 13 residues. This CDR3 reads CASSLYGGYGYTF. Here the CDR3 DNA reads TGTGCCAGCAGCTTGTATGGAGGGTATGGCTACACCTTC.

J is TRBJ1-1 and V is TRBV2; 7 bases are a match to TRBD1. V lost 9 bases and J lost 1; bases outside the gene matches: 2. There are 12 residues in the CDR3. CDR1 is SNHLY and CDR2 is FYNNEI in the germline V gene. The CDR3 DNA sequence: TGTGCCAGGGACAGGCAGAACACTGAAGCTTTCTTT. It translates to CARDRQNTEAFF. Based on the CDR3 plus reference TRBV2 and TRBJ1-1, the full variable domain is EPEVTQTPSHQVTQMGQEVILRCVPISNHLYFYWYRQILGQKVEFLVSFYNNEISEKSEIFDDQFSVERPDGSNFTLKIRSTKLEDSAMYFCARDRQNTEAFFGQGTRLTVV.

This chain uses TRBV6-1 with TRBJ1-1; 11 bases match TRBD1. Unmatched junction bases numbered 2, after V lost 3 bases and J lost 8 bases. The germline V gene encodes CDR1 MNHNS and CDR2 SASEGT. This CDR3 spans 13 amino acids. DNA of the CDR3: TGTGCCAGCAGTGACTGGACAGGGGGCGAAGCTTTCTTT. Translating gives CASSDWTGGEAFF.

The chain combines TRBV28 with TRBJ2-7; 12 nucleotides align to TRBD1. This CDR3 has 17 residues. V was clipped by 5 bases and J by 2 bases; unmatched bases: 10. Germline CDR1 reads MDHEN; CDR2 reads SYDVKM. In DNA, the CDR3 is TGTGCCAGCAGTCCGTCGGGACAGGGGGCCCTAACCTACGAGCAGTACTTC. Amino acids: CASSPSGQGALTYEQYF.

The rearrangement links TRBV28 to TRBJ2-5, with a possible D match to TRBD1 (6 bases). The CDR3 extends over 13 amino acids. Germline CDR1 is MDHEN and CDR2 is SYDVKM. The V end was cut by 5 bases, the J end by 1 base, with 8 bases between. The DNA of the CDR3 is TGTGCCAGCAGTACAGGGTTCCAAGAGACCCAGTACTTC. This translates into CASSTGFQETQYF.

This chain links TRBV30 with TRBJ2-2, with 9 bases identical to TRBD1. The CDR3 runs to 14 residues. J gave up 5 bases and V 4 bases, and 5 bases lay outside the gene matches. The germline V gene has CDR1 GTSNPN and CDR2 SVGIG (reference sequence). This chain's CDR3 is CAWKRDRVTGELFF. For the CDR3, the DNA is TGTGCCTGGAAACGGGACAGGGTAACCGGGGAGCTGTTTTTT.

The chain recombines TRBV11-2 with TRBJ2-7; 12 bases match TRBD1. Trimming removed 5 bases from V and 0 bases from J; junction bases left unmatched: 8. Germline CDR1 and CDR2: SGHAT and FQNNGV. CDR3 length: 17 amino acids. DNA for the CDR3: TGTGCCAGCAGCGGAGGGACAGGGGGCCTCCCCTCCTACGAGCAGTACTTC. Translation: CASSGGTGGLPSYEQYF.